This is a list of T cell receptor beta chains from one sample in a study of T cells in Graves' hyperthyroidism and ophthalmopathy. TCRdb processed the multiplex PCR reads anew with MiXCR; each CDR3 protein has one entry. The data show some 570,000 distinct CDR3 sequences, approximately 15% seen once. Material for sequencing was blood. The receptors originated from a woman under 30 with Graves' ophthalmopathy. Each CDR3 is given with its conserved first and last residue. The D gene is left open where the match is weak. For some rows the clone size is stated as once, few or many, or as a class when expanded; others skip it.

abundance,j_gene,d_gene,v_gene,CDR3aa,CDR3nt
many,TRBJ2-7,NA,TRBV20-1,CSARESYINSYEQYF,TGCAGTGCTAGAGAGAGCTATATAAACTCCTACGAGCAGTACTTC
few,TRBJ1-2,NA,TRBV5-1,CASSLGGGAIRGYTF,TGCGCCAGCAGCTTGGGTGGAGGGGCTATACGAGGCTACACCTTC
many,TRBJ2-3,TRBD1,TRBV11-3,CASSSRQGPDTQYF,TGTGCCAGCAGCTCACGACAGGGGCCAGATACGCAGTATTTT
NA,TRBJ1-5,NA,TRBV7-9,CASSPGTKPQHF,TGTGCCAGCAGCCCTGGGACTAAGCCCCAGCATTTT
many,TRBJ1-2,NA,TRBV19,CASSMGEWNNYGYTF,TGTGCCAGTAGTATGGGGGAGTGGAACAACTATGGCTACACCTTC
many,TRBJ2-7,NA,TRBV7-2,CASSPTPGPYEQYF,TGTGCCAGCAGCCCCACACCCGGTCCCTACGAGCAGTACTTC
many,TRBJ2-7,TRBD1,TRBV6-2/TRBV6-3,CASSMQGVSYEQYF,TGTGCCAGCAGTATGCAGGGGGTAAGCTACGAGCAGTACTTC
many,TRBJ2-1,NA,TRBV3-1,CASSQSPGREQFF,TGTGCCAGCAGCCAGTCCCCGGGGAGGGAGCAGTTCTTC
few,TRBJ1-5,NA,TRBV27,CASSSGQYNQPQHF,TGTGCCAGCAGTTCAGGGCAGTACAATCAGCCCCAGCATTTT
NA,TRBJ2-6,NA,TRBV25-1,CASSERASVSGANVLTF,TGTGCCAGCAGTGAACGCGCCAGTGTCTCTGGGGCCAACGTCCTGACTTTC
many,TRBJ2-7,TRBD2,TRBV3-1,CASSQAPSGTYEQYF,TGTGCCAGCAGCCAAGCGCCTAGCGGAACTTACGAGCAGTACTTC
many,TRBJ2-5,NA,TRBV7-9,CASSSTTRPKYF,TGTGCCAGCAGCTCAACGACACGCCCGAAGTACTTC
many,TRBJ2-7,TRBD2,TRBV5-8,CASSLGGLAGVNEQYF,TGTGCCAGCAGCTTGGGAGGTCTAGCGGGAGTAAACGAGCAGTACTTC
many,TRBJ2-5,NA,TRBV30,CAWSVPQETQYF,TGTGCCTGGAGTGTACCCCAAGAGACCCAGTACTTC
many,TRBJ2-1,TRBD1,TRBV6-2/TRBV6-3,CASRTDRFSSYNEQFF,TGTGCCAGCAGAACGGACAGGTTTTCCTCCTACAATGAGCAGTTCTTC
NA,TRBJ2-3,TRBD1,TRBV9,CASSSSPQGAEADTQYF,TGTGCCAGCAGCTCCAGCCCCCAGGGGGCTGAGGCAGATACGCAGTATTTT
NA,TRBJ2-5,NA,TRBV18,CASSPPRPAQETQYF,TGTGCCAGCTCACCACCGAGACCCGCCCAAGAGACCCAGTACTTC
few,TRBJ2-1,TRBD1,TRBV5-4,CASSSGQGVNEQFF,TGTGCCAGCAGCTCGGGACAGGGGGTAAATGAGCAGTTCTTC
few,TRBJ2-2,TRBD2,TRBV2,CASSGGLAGDPGELFF,TGTGCCAGCAGTGGGGGACTAGCGGGAGATCCCGGGGAGCTGTTTTTT
many,TRBJ2-7,TRBD1,TRBV13,CASSDRDRGSYEQYF,TGTGCCAGCAGCGACCGGGACAGGGGCTCCTACGAGCAGTACTTC
many,TRBJ2-1,NA,TRBV7-9,CASSHNLWATGNEQFF,TGTGCCAGCAGCCATAACCTATGGGCCACAGGGAATGAGCAGTTCTTC
many,TRBJ1-1,TRBD1,TRBV7-8,CASSRRGQGKDTEAFF,TGTGCCAGCAGCCGAAGAGGACAGGGTAAGGACACTGAAGCTTTCTTT
NA,TRBJ1-5,NA,TRBV7-2,CASSLEGNQGFSPQHF,TGTGCCAGCAGCTTAGAAGGGAACCAGGGGTTCAGCCCCCAGCATTTT
many,TRBJ2-1,TRBD2,TRBV7-8,CASSLAIRTSGRSYNEQFF,TGTGCCAGCAGCTTAGCTATCCGGACTAGCGGGAGGAGTTACAATGAGCAGTTCTTC
many,TRBJ2-7,NA,TRBV7-3,CASSLNPSAEQYF,TGTGCCAGCAGCTTAAACCCCTCGGCGGAGCAGTACTTC
NA,TRBJ2-2,NA,TRBV16,CASSLIGTGELFF,TGTGCCAGCAGCCTCATAGGGACCGGGGAGCTGTTTTTT
many,TRBJ2-2,NA,TRBV10-3,CAIKLTANTGELFF,TGTGCCATCAAATTGACTGCGAACACCGGGGAGCTGTTTTTT
many,TRBJ1-2,NA,TRBV11-2,CASSPPSGGYTF,TGTGCCAGCAGCCCCCCATCCGGTGGCTACACCTTC
NA,TRBJ1-2,NA,TRBV7-9,CASNPRWGNYGYTF,TGTGCCAGTAATCCCCGGTGGGGGAACTATGGCTACACCTTC
many,TRBJ2-1,TRBD2,TRBV2,CASSEALRGGRSNEQFF,TGTGCCAGCAGTGAAGCGCTTAGGGGCGGGAGAAGCAATGAGCAGTTCTTC
many,TRBJ2-1,TRBD1,TRBV20-1,CSAVRDRLNNEQFF,TGCAGTGCTGTCCGGGACAGACTCAACAATGAGCAGTTCTTC
many,TRBJ1-4,NA,TRBV2,CASRIDSAGNEKLFF,TGTGCCAGCAGAATAGACAGCGCCGGGAATGAAAAACTGTTTTTT
NA,TRBJ2-2,NA,TRBV7-2,CASSFSSERGGELFF,TGTGCCAGCAGCTTTTCTAGCGAAAGGGGCGGGGAGCTGTTTTTT
many,TRBJ2-7,NA,TRBV7-2,CASSLGSTDLSYEQYF,TGTGCCAGCAGCTTAGGGTCTACGGATCTATCCTACGAGCAGTACTTC
many,TRBJ2-2,TRBD1,TRBV20-1,CSARDRGQGVTGELFF,TGCAGTGCTAGAGATCGAGGACAGGGGGTCACCGGGGAGCTGTTTTTT
NA,TRBJ2-1,TRBD2,TRBV20-1,CSAGLAGLNNEQFF,TGCAGTGCTGGACTAGCGGGACTAAACAATGAGCAGTTCTTC
few,TRBJ2-5,NA,TRBV9,CASSVGQGSEETQYF,TGTGCCAGCAGCGTAGGGCAGGGTTCCGAAGAGACCCAGTACTTC
NA,TRBJ2-3,NA,TRBV7-8,CASTPESDTQYF,TGTGCCAGCACCCCCGAGTCAGATACGCAGTATTTT
many,TRBJ2-1,NA,TRBV5-5,CASTLGLPGDAYNEQFF,TGTGCCAGCACCCTTGGCCTTCCGGGGGACGCTTACAATGAGCAGTTCTTC
many,TRBJ1-1,NA,TRBV29-1,CSVESDRTGAFF,TGCAGCGTTGAAAGTGATCGTACCGGAGCTTTCTTT
NA,TRBJ2-4,NA,TRBV27,CASSRRRAGRAKNIQYF,TGTGCCAGCAGCCGTAGACGCGCAGGAAGGGCCAAAAACATTCAGTACTTC
few,TRBJ1-5,NA,TRBV15,CATSRDLTGNQPQHF,TGTGCCACCAGCAGAGATCTGACAGGCAATCAGCCCCAGCATTTT
few,TRBJ2-2,NA,TRBV19,CASKESRPNTGELFF,TGTGCCAGTAAGGAAAGCAGACCGAACACCGGGGAGCTGTTTTTT
NA,TRBJ2-1,TRBD2,TRBV7-2,CASSLCSSGRAQVRSYNEQFF,TGTGCCAGCAGCTTATGTTCTAGCGGGAGGGCCCAGGTCCGATCCTACAATGAGCAGTTCTTC
NA,TRBJ2-7,TRBD2,TRBV9,CASSIGTSETYEQYF,TGTGCCAGCAGCATCGGGACTAGCGAGACCTACGAGCAGTACTTC
few,TRBJ2-6,TRBD1,TRBV5-4,CASSQDRGGSGANVLTF,TGTGCCAGCAGCCAGGACAGGGGAGGCTCTGGGGCCAACGTCCTGACTTTC
few,TRBJ1-2,NA,TRBV20-1,CSARGPQGFHYGYTF,TGCAGTGCTAGGGGCCCCCAGGGGTTTCACTATGGCTACACCTTC
NA,TRBJ2-7,NA,TRBV28,CASSYQGGGIYEQYF,TGTGCCAGCAGTTACCAGGGGGGGGGGATCTACGAGCAGTACTTC
few,TRBJ2-6,NA,TRBV25-1,CASSMLSSGANVLTF,TGTGCCAGCAGTATGCTCAGCTCTGGGGCCAACGTCCTGACTTTC